These T cell receptor beta chains were read from a single sample in a study of glioma-infiltrating T cells after dendritic cell vaccination. Sequencing was performed with immunoSEQ multiplex PCR; in TCRdb, only in-frame clones are kept and a portion is missing. The sample holds about 99,000 clones; around 80% are singletons and the top ten take 5.4%. Sequencing used blood, obtained after dendritic cell vaccination. The receptors were gathered from a human donor with glioblastoma. CDR3s include the opening cysteine and the closing phenylalanine or tryptophan.

cdr3_length	v_call	j_call	cdr3_aa
14	TRBV5-1	TRBJ2-7	CASSSGLGPYEQYF
15	TRBV7-3	TRBJ2-2	CASSLWGDYTGELFF
13	TRBV10-3	TRBJ1-2	CAISESSVSGYTF
16	TRBV9	TRBJ2-1	CASSETSGRIYNEQFF
17	TRBV19	TRBJ1-2	CASSIDGRDRPLYGYTF
11	TRBV28	TRBJ1-1	CASRANTEAFF
13	TRBV21-1	TRBJ1-1	CASSRSRFAEAFF
14	TRBV28	TRBJ2-4	CASSSGGIQNIQYF
16	TRBV4-1	TRBJ2-3	CASSHPGLAGLGTQYF
14	TRBV4-2	TRBJ2-7	CASSPGQGLGEQYF
16	TRBV28	TRBJ2-1	CASSPALAIPYNEQFF
16	TRBV5-1	TRBJ2-3	CASSPRTSGSTDTQYF
11	TRBV20-1	TRBJ2-1	CSARLYNEQFF
11	TRBV20-1	TRBJ2-7	CSATTGTEQYF
15	TRBV7-2	TRBJ2-1	CASSLDRGSYNEQFF
15	TRBV5-1	TRBJ2-1	CASSLQGFSYNEQFF
15	TRBV6-1	TRBJ2-2	CASSSRQAGAGELFF
13	TRBV18	TRBJ2-5	CASSQGQEETQYF
17	TRBV19	TRBJ1-5	CASSLNRGSFGNQPQHF
13	TRBV6-5	TRBJ1-1	CASSLRQPTEAFF
15	TRBV2	TRBJ2-1	CASSETEPYHNEQFF
13	TRBV5-1	TRBJ1-2	CASRLGQGPGYTF
14	TRBV5-1	TRBJ2-7	CASSPQTGTNEQYF
12	TRBV7-9	TRBJ2-3	CASSLEAGEWYF
16	TRBV6-1	TRBJ2-2	CASSEQRDRVSGELFF
14	TRBV5-6	TRBJ1-6	CASSFGQGNSPLHF
11	TRBV6-6	TRBJ2-3	CASTLTNTQYF
16	TRBV5-1	TRBJ2-7	CASSLGIQELFYEQYF
13	TRBV10-3	TRBJ2-5	CAISEASVETQYF
15	TRBV6-1	TRBJ2-7	CASSEVVQGDYEQYF
14	TRBV7-9	TRBJ1-2	CASSALQGSDGYTF
13	TRBV2	TRBJ2-1	CASSEWTANEQFF
15	TRBV6-6	TRBJ2-1	CASSGLAGGNNEQFF
14	TRBV30	TRBJ1-2	CAWRYIGGNYGYTF
17	TRBV2	TRBJ2-7	CASSDFPSGVYRYEQYF
15	TRBV7-9	TRBJ1-2	CASRSGQGENYGYTF
19	TRBV10-3	TRBJ2-5	CAISEFPTGELAGEETQYF
12	TRBV2	TRBJ2-5	CASSDRGRAQYF
13	TRBV7-3	TRBJ2-7	CASSLTQGNEQYF
12	TRBV7-8	TRBJ2-3	CASSLGPDTQYF
11	TRBV6-5	TRBJ2-7	CASSYGPEQYF
13	TRBV27	TRBJ1-2	CASSLSGSYGYTF
17	TRBV5-1	TRBJ2-1	CASSFPRQRSSYNEQFF
15	TRBV6-6	TRBJ1-3	CASSRDRGPGNTIYF
12	TRBV4-1	TRBJ2-7	CASSHNRGEQYF
15	TRBV28	TRBJ2-1	CASTPTSGRHNEQFF